The source of this T cell receptor (beta chain) is a study of T cell responses to AZD1222 COVID-19 vaccine. Study-wide results and limits: The study found vaccine-associated CD4 TCRs spanning spike, dominant at 160-218 and 743-854.

The CDR3 sequence is 14 residues long. Deletions cut 5 bases from V and 2 bases from J, with 11 bases between. Germline V CDR1 and CDR2: SGHVS, FQNEAQ. This clone has a handful of counts. Its cognate antigen is unknown. The repertoire was sequenced with immunoSEQ multiplex PCR; TCRdb's copy has only in-frame clones and lacks some. The sample carries about 140,000 clones, roughly 93% recorded once. V usage is TRBV7-8 and J usage is TRBJ2-3; tentative D call: TRBD2 (6 bases). The TCR originated in an adult in good health. The sample in question was peripheral blood, obtained on day 0 of MenACWY control vaccination. The CDR3 protein is CASSPGLFTDTQYF. CDR3 nucleotide sequence: TGTGCCAGCAGCCCCGGACTATTCACAGATACGCAGTATTTT.